A single sample gave rise to the 5 T cell receptor beta chains below, sequenced in a study of blood T cells in healthy people across ages. Then a second PCR, running roughly 7 to 11 cycles, was carried out with a sample-barcoded 5' primer and a J-beta primer mix. MiXCR, run by TCRdb on the 5' RACE reads, gives a single entry per CDR3 protein. Of 1 million or so distinct CDR3 sequences in the sample, 35% to 55% are singletons; the top ten hold about 20%. Sequenced input: blood. The receptors derive from a woman aged 60-75 years in good health.

This clonotype was observed at least ten times. The chain links TRBV7-3 to TRBJ2-1; 8 nucleotides line up with TRBD1. The junction had 2 bases not matched to a gene; V was cut back by 5 bases and J by 5 bases. CDR1 is SGHTA and CDR2 is FQGTGA in the germline V gene. This CDR3 has 13 amino acids. CDR3 in amino acids: CASSLDRDNEQFF. In DNA, the CDR3 is TGTGCCAGCAGCCTGGACAGGGACAATGAGCAGTTCTTC.

About this clonotype itself: Relative to the germline gene, one junction end is altered; a read error may explain this. The rearrangement links TRBV5-1 to TRBJ2-1, with 8 bases that match TRBD2. This CDR3 is built from 15 residues. Germline V gives CDR1 SGHRS, CDR2 YFSETQ. The CDR3 is CATGRGADIYNVQFF. Written as DNA, the CDR3 is TGCGCCACCGGGAGGGGGGCGGATATCTACAATGTGCAGTTCTTC.

The genes are TRBV12-3 or TRBV12-4 and TRBJ2-5; 7 bases agree with TRBD2. After removal of 5 bases from V and 3 bases from J, the junction contained 6 bases not matched to a gene. CDR3 length equals 14 residues. The CDR3 reads CASSPFRGEETQYF. The CDR3, as DNA: TGTGCCAGCAGTCCTTTCCGGGGGGAAGAGACCCAGTACTTC.

This clonotype was seen a handful of times. The rearrangement joins TRBV10-3 to TRBJ2-7; 13 nucleotides agree with TRBD2. This CDR3 has 12 residues. CDR1 is ENHRY, CDR2 SYGVKD, per germline. With 11 bases clipped from V and 5 bases from J, the junction kept 3 bases outside the gene matches. CDR3 in DNA: TGTGCCGTAGGGACTAGCGGGAACGAGCAGTACTTC. This codes for CAVGTSGNEQYF.

This clonotype was recorded once. The chain carries TRBV2 and TRBJ2-1; maybe TRBD1 (5 bases). V lost 5 bases and J lost 5, with 13 bases in between. From germline, CDR1 is SNHLY and CDR2 FYNNEI. CDR3 length equals 14 residues. CDR3 nucleotides: TGTGCCAGCAGTAAGTGGACAACGGACAATGAGCAGTTCTTC. Protein product: CASSKWTTDNEQFF. Full variable domain (missing parts from reference TRBV2 and TRBJ2-1): EPEVTQTPSHQVTQMGQEVILRCVPISNHLYFYWYRQILGQKVEFLVSFYNNEISEKSEIFDDQFSVERPDGSNFTLKIRSTKLEDSAMYFCASSKWTTDNEQFFGPGTRLTVL.